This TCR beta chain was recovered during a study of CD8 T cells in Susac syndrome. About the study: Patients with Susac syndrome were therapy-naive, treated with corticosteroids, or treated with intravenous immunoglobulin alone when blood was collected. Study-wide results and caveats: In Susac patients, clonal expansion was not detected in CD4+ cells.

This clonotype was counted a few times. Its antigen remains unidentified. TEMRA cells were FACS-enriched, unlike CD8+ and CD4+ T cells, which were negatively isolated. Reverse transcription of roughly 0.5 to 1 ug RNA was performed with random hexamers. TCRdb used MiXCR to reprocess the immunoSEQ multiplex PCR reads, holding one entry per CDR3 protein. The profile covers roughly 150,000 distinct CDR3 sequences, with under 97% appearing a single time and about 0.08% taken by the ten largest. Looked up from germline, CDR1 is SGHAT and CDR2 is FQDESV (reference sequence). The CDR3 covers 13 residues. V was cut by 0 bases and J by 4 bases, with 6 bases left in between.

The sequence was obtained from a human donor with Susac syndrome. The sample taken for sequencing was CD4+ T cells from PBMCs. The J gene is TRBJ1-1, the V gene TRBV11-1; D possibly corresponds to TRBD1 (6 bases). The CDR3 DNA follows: TGTGCCAGCAGCTTAGCCAGGGGCACTGAAGCTTTCTTT. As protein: CASSLARGTEAFF. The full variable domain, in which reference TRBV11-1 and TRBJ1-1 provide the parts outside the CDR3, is EAEVAQSPRYKITEKSQAVAFWCDPISGHATLYWYRQILGQGPELLVQFQDESVVDDSQLPKDRFSAERLKGVDSTLKIQPAELGDSAMYLCASSLARGTEAFFGQGTRLTVV.